These 17 T cell receptor beta chains originate from one sample sequenced in a study of blood T cell repertoires in COVID-19. Sequencing was performed with immunoSEQ multiplex PCR; in TCRdb, only in-frame clones are kept and a portion is missing. The sample includes 120,000 to 150,000 clones, around four fifths of them seen just once. Input material: peripheral blood. Every receptor here comes from a woman aged 40 to 50 with active or convalescent COVID-19.

The rearrangement uses TRBV11-2 and TRBJ1-2; 7 nucleotides line up with TRBD1. J lost 8 bases, V lost 1 base, and 10 bases had no gene match. Germline CDR1 and CDR2: SGHAT and FQNNGV. CDR3 length: 15 residues. CDR3 nucleotides: TGTGCCAGCAGCTTAGGGACAGGTTCTACCTACGGCTACACCTTC. Its translation is CASSLGTGSTYGYTF.

The chain has TRBV11-3 and TRBJ1-1; D not resolved. Germline V gene data show CDR1 as SGHNT and CDR2 as YENEEA. The CDR3 contains 15 residues. Trimming removed 1 base from V and 5 bases from J, with 14 bases in between. CDR3 DNA: TGTGCCAGCAGCTTAGGCGCGGGGTCGGGGACTGAAGCTTTCTTT. It yields the protein CASSLGAGSGTEAFF. Combining the CDR3 with reference TRBV11-3 and TRBJ1-1 gives the whole variable domain EAGVVQSPRYKIIEKKQPVAFWCNPISGHNTLYWYLQNLGQGPELLIRYENEEAVDDSQLPKDRFSAERLKGVDSTLKIQPAELGDSAVYLCASSLGAGSGTEAFFGQGTRLTVV.

This clone came up once. This chain uses TRBV4-1 with TRBJ1-5; the D gene is possibly TRBD1 (5 bases). Germline V gives CDR1 MGHRA, CDR2 YSYEKL. Trimming cost V 1 base and J 4 bases, with 11 bases left between them. The CDR3 spans 15 residues. CDR3 region: CASSQVSDKNQPQHF. For the CDR3, the DNA is TGCGCCAGCAGCCAAGTGTCGGACAAAAATCAGCCCCAGCATTTT.

V is TRBV9 and J is TRBJ2-2, with D perhaps TRBD2 (5 bases). The CDR3 runs to 12 residues. CDR1 and CDR2 (germline): SGDLS, YYNGEE. The V end was cut by 1 base, the J end by 7 bases, with 5 bases between. CDR3 loop: CASSVRDGELFF. The CDR3 nucleotides read TGTGCCAGCAGCGTACGGGACGGGGAGCTGTTTTTT.

The chain combines TRBV28 with TRBJ2-7, with a possible D match to TRBD2 (6 bases). The V end was cut by 4 bases, the J end by 5 bases, with 12 bases between. Germline CDR1 reads MDHEN; CDR2 reads SYDVKM. CDR3 length: 13 amino acids. The CDR3 nucleotides are TGTGCCAGCAGTTGGGGGAGGAATAACGAGCAGTACTTC. It yields the protein CASSWGRNNEQYF.

This rearrangement joins TRBV6-5 to TRBJ1-1, with D possibly matching TRBD1 (6 bases). Germline CDR1 and CDR2: MNHEY and SVGAGI. There are 15 residues in the CDR3. V lost 6 bases and J 0 bases, leaving 14 bases between the germline ends. The CDR3 reads CASRRTGTMNTEAFF. Written as DNA, the CDR3 is TGTGCCAGCAGGAGAACAGGGACCATGAACACTGAAGCTTTCTTT.

Written as DNA, the CDR3 is TGTGCCAGCAGCTTAGGGCGGGGCGCCTACGAGCAGTACTTC. This gives the protein CASSLGRGAYEQYF. The rearrangement joins TRBV7-2 to TRBJ2-7; D may be TRBD2 (6 bases). The CDR3 contains 14 residues. Germline lookup yields CDR1 SGHTA and CDR2 FQGNSA. V dropped 1 base and J dropped 2 bases, with 9 bases sitting between them.

The chain's CDR3 is CSAPPGNEQFF. In DNA, the CDR3 is TGCAGTGCGCCACCAGGTAATGAGCAGTTCTTC. The chain has TRBV20-1 and TRBJ2-1; no clear D gene. CDR1 is DFQATT, CDR2 SNEGSKA, per germline (reference sequence). This CDR3 region has 11 residues. The V and J ends lost 6 bases and 7 bases respectively, with 10 bases between them.

The chain uses TRBV5-1 and TRBJ2-1, with TRBD2 matching over 9 bases. The V segment lost 7 bases and the J segment 2 bases; nucleotides outside the gene matches: 7. The CDR3 sequence is 15 residues long. Germline V CDR1 and CDR2: SGHRS, YFSETQ. The DNA for the CDR3 is TGCGCCAGCGGGGGGCTAGCGGGAACCTACAATGAGCAGTTCTTC. Translation: CASGGLAGTYNEQFF.

V gene TRBV6-5 combines with J gene TRBJ1-1; 7 bases are a match to TRBD1. Germline V gene data show CDR1 as MNHEY and CDR2 as SVGAGI. After removal of 11 bases from V and 0 bases from J, the junction contained 6 bases not matched to a gene. CDR3 size: 13 residues. CDR3 protein: CAGTTGLNTEAFF. As DNA, the CDR3 is TGTGCCGGCACGACAGGGTTGAACACTGAAGCTTTCTTT.

The chain couples TRBV28 to TRBJ2-3; the D is unclear. The CDR3 covers 13 residues. Trimming took 7 bases from V and 2 from J, leaving 10 bases between them. CDR1 is MDHEN, CDR2 SYDVKM, per germline. The CDR3 nucleotides are TGTGCCAGCAAATTGACTGCCACAGATACGCAGTATTTT. Translation: CASKLTATDTQYF.

The J gene is TRBJ1-1, the V gene TRBV24-1, with no clear D. V was cut by 10 bases and J by 7 bases, with 15 bases left in between. The germline V gene has CDR1 KGHDR and CDR2 SFDVKD. The CDR3 consists of 12 residues. CDR3 protein: CATRRGGGEAFF. CDR3 nucleotides: TGTGCCACTCGGCGGGGAGGTGGTGAAGCTTTCTTT.

This clone has a handful of counts. The chain is built from TRBV5-1 and TRBJ2-5; TRBD2 agrees at 7 bases. CDR3 size: 15 residues. Germline V lookup: CDR1 SGHRS, CDR2 YFSETQ. Trimming removed 3 bases from V and 4 bases from J; junction bases left unmatched: 9. The CDR3 DNA reads TGCGCCAGCAGCTCAGGCGGGAGTGTTCGAGAGACCCAGTACTTC. This encodes CASSSGGSVRETQYF.

The sample holds one count of this clone. J is TRBJ1-5 and V is TRBV19, with 8 bases fitting TRBD1. The junction had 7 bases not matched to a gene; V was cut back by 4 bases and J by 2 bases. CDR3 length: 16 residues. Germline-derived CDR1 and CDR2 are LNHDA and SQIVND (reference sequence). The CDR3 bases are TGTGCCAGTAGTAATCTCCCGGGACAGGGCAATCAGCCCCAGCATTTT. Translated: CASSNLPGQGNQPQHF.

V and J are TRBV7-2 and TRBJ1-1, with D uncertain. The CDR3 is made up of 15 amino acids. V shed 5 bases and J shed 3 bases, with 16 bases lying between them. Germline CDR1 SGHTA, CDR2 FQGNSA. Here the CDR3 reads CASSPLGRTDTEAFF. The CDR3 DNA is TGTGCCAGCAGCCCCCTGGGCAGAACTGACACTGAAGCTTTCTTT. Full variable domain (rest looked up from reference TRBV7-2 and TRBJ1-1): GAGVSQSPSNKVTEKGKDVELRCDPISGHTALYWYRQSLGQGLEFLIYFQGNSAPDKSGLPSDRFSAERTGGSVSTLTIQRTQQEDSAVYLCASSPLGRTDTEAFFGQGTRLTVV.

The chain has TRBV10-3 and TRBJ1-2; D not certain. V was shortened by 8 bases and J by 3 bases, with 13 bases between the two germline ends. The CDR3 contains 13 residues. CDR1 is ENHRY, CDR2 SYGVKD, per germline. The CDR3 DNA is TGTGCCATCTCGGAGGGCATGGACTATGGCTACACCTTC. Its translation is CAISEGMDYGYTF.

V is TRBV19 and J is TRBJ1-5; maybe TRBD1 (5 bases). V lost 5 bases and J 2 bases, leaving 19 bases between the germline ends. The V gene's germline CDR1 is LNHDA and CDR2 SQIVND (reference sequence). The CDR3 is 17 residues long. DNA of the CDR3: TGTGCCAGTAGTGTGGGGCAGTTTACGTACGGCAATCAGCCCCAGCATTTT. This encodes CASSVGQFTYGNQPQHF.